The present T cell receptor beta chain was sequenced within a study of identical twins. Findings and limits, study-wide: Out-of-frame alpha sequences shared between twins exhibited an excess of low generation probability. Models underpredicted monozygotic twin sharing of out-of-frame TCR alpha. Insertions ran lower in abundant cord blood beta clonotypes, though not in memory repertoires.

Carrying unique molecular identifiers, the cDNA also gained a universal primer site through template switching. Using its own MiXCR run on the 5' RACE reads, TCRdb lists one record per CDR3 protein. The sample lists 1.5 million to 2 million distinct CDR3 sequences, about 31% occurring once. V was clipped by 5 bases and J by 4 bases; unmatched bases: 5. The CDR3 runs to 15 residues. In germline, CDR1 is DFQATT, CDR2 SNEGSKA (reference sequence). About this clonotype: The antigen remains unidentified.

The V call is TRBV20-1, the J call TRBJ2-3; TRBD2 matches at 14 bases. Sequencing input: cord blood. This receptor was obtained from a newborn girl in good health. In DNA form, the CDR3 reads TGCAGTGCTCGGACTAGCGGGGGGCGGCCAGATACGCAGTATTTT. Translation gives CSARTSGGRPDTQYF.